This TCR beta chain is from a study of blood T cells in healthy people across ages. This clonotype was observed a handful of times. Germline loops: CDR1 MNHEY, CDR2 SMNVEV (reference sequence). Trimming removed 3 bases at V and 4 bases at J, with 12 bases between. There are 14 residues in the CDR3. Using a J-beta primer mix together with a sample-barcoded 5' primer, a second PCR was run for roughly 7 to 11 cycles. TCRdb reanalysed the 5' RACE reads using MiXCR and keeps one entry per CDR3 protein. Of 1,500,000 or so distinct CDR3 sequences detected, about 42% appear once; the ten largest clones hold 4%.

The sample taken for sequencing was blood. The V call is TRBV27, the J call TRBJ1-1; D might be TRBD1 (6 bases). This TCR derives from a woman younger than 30 in good health. The CDR3 nucleotides are TGTGCCAGCAGTTTGAGGGGGGGGCGCACTGAAGCTTTCTTT. Translation gives CASSLRGGRTEAFF.